This TCR beta chain was sequenced for a study of neurological immune-mediated disorders. This clonotype appeared many times. Its antigen is unidentified. As to time point: longitudinal time-point 2. The unsorted libraries originated from 2 million PBMCs kept at -80 C. 5'RACE with 10-nucleotide random UMIs generated the cDNA. TCRdb called the 5' RACE reads again in MiXCR, with one record for every CDR3 protein. This sample has 70,000 to 95,000 distinct CDR3 sequences, with less than 15% found just once. Study-level points and caveats: In HTLV-1-associated myelopathy, TCR clonal expansion was greatest, whereas multiple sclerosis had the least, falling below healthy controls. Expanded clones shared no CDR3 amino acid sequences across subjects, suggesting private repertoires in all groups.

The CDR3 is 15 amino acids. V was trimmed by 4 bases and J by 5 bases, leaving 18 bases between them. Germline-derived CDR1 and CDR2 are SGDLS and YYNGEE. The rearrangement links TRBV9 to TRBJ2-5, with TRBD1 as a possible D gene (6 bases). Sequences were obtained from PBMCs. This clonotype was obtained from a female donor with HTLV-1-associated myelopathy (HAM/TSP). The CDR3 here is CASSYAGDALETQYF. The DNA for the CDR3 is TGTGCCAGCAGCTACGCAGGGGACGCGTTGGAGACCCAGTACTTC.